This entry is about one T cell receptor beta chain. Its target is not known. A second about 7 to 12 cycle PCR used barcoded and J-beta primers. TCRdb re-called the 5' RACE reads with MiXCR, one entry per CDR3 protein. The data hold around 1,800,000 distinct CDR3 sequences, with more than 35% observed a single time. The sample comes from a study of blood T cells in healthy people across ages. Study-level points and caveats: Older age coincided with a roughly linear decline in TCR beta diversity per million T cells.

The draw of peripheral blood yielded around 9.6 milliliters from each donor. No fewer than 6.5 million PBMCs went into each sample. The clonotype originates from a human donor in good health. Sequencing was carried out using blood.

This CDR3 reads CASSLQGAPTYEQYF. Here the CDR3 DNA reads TGTGCCAGCAGCTTACAGGGGGCCCCTACCTACGAGCAGTACTTC. The V and J genes are TRBV7-9 and TRBJ2-7; 8 bases are shared with TRBD1. CDR3 length: 15 residues. Losses at the gene ends were 2 bases for V and 2 bases for J; bases not matched to a gene: 5. Per germline, CDR1 SEHNR and CDR2 FQNEAQ (reference sequence).